This passage covers 16 T cell receptor beta chains from one sample sequenced in a study of T cells in Graves' hyperthyroidism and ophthalmopathy. The source material, RNA transcripts, was used to amplify TCR beta CDR3 regions. Primed by the HTBI set, a first-round RT-PCR was run on the TCR CDR3. TCRdb passed the multiplex PCR reads through MiXCR, listing each CDR3 protein once. Seen here are fewer than 200,000 distinct CDR3 sequences, 17% observed once, and the top ten hold roughly 28%. The sample comprised blood. These receptors were obtained from a woman aged 45-59 years with Graves' hyperthyroidism.

J is TRBJ2-2 and V is TRBV24-1; no definite D call. Deletions cut 5 bases from V and 3 bases from J, with 15 bases between. The CDR3 has 16 amino acids. The germline gives CDR1 KGHDR, CDR2 SFDVKD. DNA for the CDR3: TGTGCCACCAGTGCAGGAGCGATAGAGTACACCGGGGAGCTGTTTTTT. Translation: CATSAGAIEYTGELFF.

This chain uses TRBV11-2 with TRBJ2-2; 9 bases are shared with TRBD1. The ends lost 7 bases at V and 1 base at J; junction bases unmatched: 4. This CDR3 contains 15 residues. Germline values: CDR1 SGHAT, CDR2 FQNNGV. CDR3 loop: CASTPGQGNTGELFF. The CDR3 DNA reads as TGTGCCAGCACCCCGGGACAGGGGAACACCGGGGAGCTGTTTTTT.

Ten or more counts support this clonotype. Sequence at one end of the junction differs from germline and may be a read error. The CDR3 DNA follows: TGTGCTAGCAGCCTCGGGACCGCGGAGGAGCAGTTCTTC. Translation: CASSLGTAEEQFF. The chain combines TRBV7-7 with TRBJ2-1; D assignment may be TRBD1 or TRBD2 (5 bases each). Germline CDR1 and CDR2: SSHAT and FNYEAQ (reference sequence). The CDR3 sequence is 13 residues long.

The table lists this clonotype with a few counts. V is TRBV20-1 and J is TRBJ1-1; D is ambiguous. The CDR3 totals 13 residues. V was shortened by 5 bases and J by 0 bases, with 10 bases between the two germline ends. Germline V CDR1 and CDR2: DFQATT, SNEGSKA (reference sequence). The CDR3 region is CSAPCTMNTEAFF. Here the CDR3 DNA reads TGCAGTGCTCCTTGCACGATGAACACTGAAGCTTTCTTT.

With respect to this clonotype: Sequence at one end of the junction differs from germline and may be a read error. This chain connects TRBV7-2 to TRBJ2-5; the match to TRBD2 covers 7 bases. CDR3 size: 14 residues. Germline CDR1 SGHTA, CDR2 FQGNSA. The CDR3 nucleotides are TGTGCCACCAGCTTAGGGACTACGGGGGAGACCCAGTACTTC. This codes for CATSLGTTGETQYF.

Many counts were recorded for this clonotype. The chain combines TRBV11-3 with TRBJ2-1; possibly TRBD1 for D (7 bases). CDR1 SGHNT and CDR2 YENEEA come from the germline V gene. The CDR3 runs 15 residues. V lost 5 bases and J 7 bases, leaving 18 bases between the germline ends. The CDR3 loop reads CASSTRGGGGNEQFF. In DNA form, the CDR3 reads TGTGCCAGCAGCACTCGAGGAGGGGGCGGGAATGAGCAGTTCTTC.

This clonotype was seen a few times. J is TRBJ2-2 and V is TRBV9; TRBD1 aligns across 7 bases. Germline CDR1 reads SGDLS; CDR2 reads YYNGEE. The CDR3 totals 14 residues. V was pared by 4 bases and J by 1 base, with 1 base of the junction left unmatched. In DNA form, the CDR3 reads TGTGCCAGCAGCCGACAGGGGAACACCGGGGAGCTGTTTTTT. This codes for CASSRQGNTGELFF.

The J gene is TRBJ2-5, the V gene TRBV29-1, with D hard to call. Looked up from germline, CDR1 is SQVTM and CDR2 is ANQGSEA. Trimming removed 6 bases from V and 3 bases from J, with 23 bases in between. The CDR3 length is 16 residues. The CDR3: CSVPLPGTVQKETQYF. The CDR3 nucleotides are TGCAGCGTACCTCTCCCCGGAACAGTGCAGAAAGAGACCCAGTACTTC. Based on the CDR3 plus reference TRBV29-1 and TRBJ2-5, the full variable domain is SAVISQKPSRDICQRGTSLTIQCQVDSQVTMMFWYRQQPGQSLTLIATANQGSEATYESGFVIDKFPISRPNLTFSTLTVSNMSPEDSSIYLCSVPLPGTVQKETQYFGPGTRLLVL.

This clonotype was recorded many times. V gene TRBV2 combines with J gene TRBJ1-2; D gene unclear. Trimming pared 6 bases from V and 4 bases from J, leaving 6 bases between. This CDR3 spans 11 amino acids. The germline V gene has CDR1 SNHLY and CDR2 FYNNEI. In nucleotides, the CDR3 is TGTGCCAGCAGGTTGAGCTATGGCTACACCTTC. Protein product: CASRLSYGYTF. Variable domain in full (rest from reference TRBV2 and TRBJ1-2): EPEVTQTPSHQVTQMGQEVILRCVPISNHLYFYWYRQILGQKVEFLVSFYNNEISEKSEIFDDQFSVERPDGSNFTLKIRSTKLEDSAMYFCASRLSYGYTFGSGTRLTVV.

Points on this clonotype: This may stem from a read error, because a much larger clone lies one nucleotide away. This chain joins TRBV11-2 and TRBJ2-7; possibly TRBD1 for D (5 bases). Germline CDR1 and CDR2: SGHAT and FQNNGV. V shed 5 bases and J shed 5 bases, with 10 bases lying between them. The CDR3 totals 12 residues. The CDR3 bases are TGTGCCAGCAGCGTCAACAGGCACGAGCAGTACTTC. This gives the protein CASSVNRHEQYF.

This clonotype has ten or more counts. The rearrangement uses TRBV19 and TRBJ1-5, with 9 bases that match TRBD1. With V trimmed by 5 bases and J by 5 bases, 7 bases remained unmatched. The CDR3 loop spans 15 amino acids. Germline CDR1 reads LNHDA; CDR2 reads SQIVND (reference sequence). This chain's CDR3 is CASSPDTGGDQPQHF. The DNA of the CDR3 is TGTGCCAGTAGTCCCGACACAGGGGGCGATCAGCCCCAGCATTTT. The full variable domain, in which reference TRBV19 and TRBJ1-5 provide the parts outside the CDR3, is DGGITQSPKYLFRKEGQNVTLSCEQNLNHDAMYWYRQDPGQGLRLIYYSQIVNDFQKGDIAEGYSVSREKKESFPLTVTSAQKNPTAFYLCASSPDTGGDQPQHFGDGTRLSIL.

This clonotype was detected many times. V and J are TRBV5-1 and TRBJ2-3; 8 bases agree with TRBD1. J gave up 3 bases and V 5 bases, and 11 bases lay outside the gene matches. Germline CDR1 SGHRS, CDR2 YFSETQ. The CDR3 is 16 residues long. CDR3 in amino acids: CASRELVTGGTDTQYF. CDR3 DNA: TGCGCCAGCAGAGAGCTTGTCACAGGGGGTACAGATACGCAGTATTTT.

Ten or more counts support this clonotype. V is TRBV7-2 and J is TRBJ2-1; TRBD1 might be the D (5 bases). The CDR3 is made up of 15 amino acids. V was clipped by 1 base and J by 0 bases, with 7 bases between them. Germline CDR1 SGHTA, CDR2 FQGNSA. CDR3 DNA sequence: TGTGCCAGCAGCTTAGACAGGAGCTCCTACAATGAGCAGTTCTTC. This encodes CASSLDRSSYNEQFF.

A few counts support this clonotype. The J gene is TRBJ2-7, the V gene TRBV5-6; D is undetermined. The germline gives CDR1 SGHDT, CDR2 YYEEEE. Trimming pared 4 bases from V and 1 base from J, leaving 9 bases between. This CDR3 has 13 amino acids. The CDR3 spells CASSPGWSYEQYF. CDR3 bases: TGTGCCAGCAGCCCCGGATGGTCCTACGAGCAGTACTTC.

This clonotype was seen repeatedly, ten times or more. A read error may produce the germline difference seen at one junction end. This rearrangement joins TRBV18 to TRBJ1-1, with unresolved D. Per germline, CDR1 KGHSH and CDR2 LQKENI. The CDR3 totals 13 residues. CDR3 region: CASSQVANTETFF. CDR3 nucleotides: TGTGCCAGCTCCCAAGTGGCGAACACTGAAACTTTCTTT.

In its sample, this clonotype was seen many times. A read error may be the cause here, since a much bigger clone is one base away. The chain joins TRBV6-1 to TRBJ2-7; 7 nucleotides line up with TRBD1. CDR1 MNHNS and CDR2 SASEGT come from the germline V gene. CDR3 size: 15 residues. CDR3: CACSARQGAVYEQYF. CDR3 in DNA: TGTGCCTGCAGTGCTCGACAGGGTGCAGTCTACGAGCAGTACTTC.